These 8 T cell receptor beta chains came from one sample sequenced in a study of Ad26.COV2.S vaccination and SARS-CoV-2 variants. Treatment of the sample: about 20 received Ad26.COV2.S at low or high dose, single or two shots; several received placebo; per-sample allocation not given. Each sample was drawn 63 days after the first injection (of vaccine or placebo). Sequencing used immunoSEQ multiplex PCR; TCRdb keeps in-frame clones, though not all of them. The repertoire includes about 680,000 clones, roughly 90% of them detected once, and about 1.5% sits in the top ten. This specimen was peripheral blood, taken in a trial of Ad26.COV2.S vaccine versus placebo. Receptor source: a person between 18 and 60 years old who received the Ad26.COV2.S COVID-19 vaccine or a placebo.

The J gene is TRBJ2-7, the V gene TRBV18; TRBD2 aligns across 8 bases. The CDR3 contains 14 residues. Germline values: CDR1 KGHSH, CDR2 LQKENI. The V and J ends lost 6 bases and 5 bases, in that order; junction bases with no gene match: 9. The CDR3 sequence is CASSTTGGGDEQYF. The CDR3 bases are TGTGCCAGCTCGACCACCGGGGGGGGCGACGAGCAGTACTTC.

The DNA of the CDR3 is TGTGCCAGAAGCTTCCGGGACACGACCTACGAGCAGTACTTC. This codes for CARSFRDTTYEQYF. V is TRBV5-3 and J is TRBJ2-7, with D perhaps matching TRBD1 (6 bases). TRBV5-3 is classed as an ORF, of uncertain function. Trimming removed 2 bases from V and 2 bases from J, with 11 bases in between. The CDR3 has 14 amino acids.

Notes on this clone: The junction shows a germline mismatch at one end, possibly a read error. The chain carries TRBV14 and TRBJ2-1, with D hard to call. CDR3 size: 12 residues. Germline V lookup: CDR1 SGHDN, CDR2 FVKESK. The CDR3 here is CASSQFYYEQFF. CDR3 sequence (DNA): TGTGCCAGCAGCCAGTTCTACTATGAGCAGTTCTTC.

The chain couples TRBV6-6 to TRBJ2-7, with D possibly being TRBD2 (5 bases). CDR3 length equals 16 residues. Germline V gene lookup returns CDR1 MNHNY and CDR2 SVGAGI (reference sequence). Deletions cut 5 bases from V and 0 bases from J, with 17 bases between. In DNA, the CDR3 is TGTGCCAGCAGTCGAATATACGGTGAGGGCTCCTACGAGCAGTACTTC. Residues: CASSRIYGEGSYEQYF.

The V gene is TRBV9, the J gene TRBJ2-1; no firm D call. Germline V CDR1 and CDR2: SGDLS, YYNGEE. The CDR3 is 10 residues long. V lost 0 bases and J 10 bases, leaving 2 bases between the germline ends. The CDR3 loop is CASSVEEQFF. As DNA, the CDR3 is TGTGCCAGCAGCGTAGAGGAGCAGTTCTTC.

This clone was detected once. The rearrangement links TRBV7-9 to TRBJ1-1; 9 bases are a match to TRBD1. Trimming took 4 bases from V and 4 from J; bases not matched to a gene: 1. This CDR3 comprises 13 residues. Germline V gene sequence: CDR1 SEHNR, CDR2 FQNEAQ (reference sequence). Here the CDR3 DNA reads TGTGCCAGCAGCTCGGGACAGGGCACTGAAGCTTTCTTT. It encodes CASSSGQGTEAFF.

The rearrangement joins TRBV3-1 (or the pseudogene TRBV3-2) to TRBJ1-6; D not resolved. The CDR3 runs to 15 residues. V lost 3 bases and J lost 11, with 17 bases in between. CDR1 is LGHDT and CDR2 is YNNKEL in the germline V gene (reference sequence). In DNA, the CDR3 is TGTGCCAGCAGCCAGCTTCCGGGTCAAGGGACACCCCTCCACTTT. Protein sequence: CASSQLPGQGTPLHF.

This chain connects TRBV5-6 to TRBJ1-5; D perhaps matches TRBD1 (6 bases). Trimming took 6 bases from V and 0 from J, leaving 19 bases between them. The CDR3 covers 17 residues. CDR1 is SGHDT, CDR2 YYEEEE, per germline. The CDR3 DNA reads TGTGCCAGCAAGCAGCTTGGGTCAGGGGATAGCAATCAGCCCCAGCATTTT. This codes for CASKQLGSGDSNQPQHF.